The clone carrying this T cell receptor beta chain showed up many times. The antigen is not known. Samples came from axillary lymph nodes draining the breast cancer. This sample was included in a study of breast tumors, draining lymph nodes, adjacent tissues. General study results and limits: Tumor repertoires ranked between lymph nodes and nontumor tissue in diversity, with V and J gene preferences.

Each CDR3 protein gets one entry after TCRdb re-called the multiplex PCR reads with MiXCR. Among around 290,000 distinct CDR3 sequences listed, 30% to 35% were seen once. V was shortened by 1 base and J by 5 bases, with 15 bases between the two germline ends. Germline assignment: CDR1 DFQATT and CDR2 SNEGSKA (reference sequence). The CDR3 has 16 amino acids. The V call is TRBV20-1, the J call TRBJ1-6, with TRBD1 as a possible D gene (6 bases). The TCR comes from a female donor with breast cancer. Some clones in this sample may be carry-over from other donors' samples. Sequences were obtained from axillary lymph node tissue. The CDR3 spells CSARVQGKGDNSPLHF. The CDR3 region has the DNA TGCAGTGCTAGAGTGCAGGGGAAGGGCGATAATTCACCCCTCCACTTT.